What follows describes a single T cell receptor (beta chain). The method was immunoSEQ multiplex PCR; TCRdb's version includes in-frame clones alone and lacks a portion of them. The profile shows about 16,000 clones, more than 80% of them singletons. Germline V gives CDR1 SEHNR, CDR2 FQNEAQ (reference sequence). The CDR3 covers 12 residues. The V end lost 1 base, the J end lost 9 bases, and 7 bases lay between the germline ends. The data belong to a study of ipilimumab plus nivolumab after autologous stem cell transplantation. The overall study: A median of roughly 8 nivolumab and 5 or 6 ipilimumab doses were given.

Ipilimumab, 1 mg/kg, started 14 to 28 days after autologous transplant. Patients got 3 mg/kg IV nivolumab weeks 1, 4, 7, 10, then biweekly through week 26. The sample was PBMCs, taken in a trial of ipilimumab plus nivolumab as post-transplant consolidation. The chain employs TRBV7-9 and TRBJ2-1, with D unresolved. This sequence was found in a male donor with diffuse large B-cell lymphoma. The CDR3 DNA follows: TGTGCCAGCAGCTTAGAGATCGGTGAGCAGTTCTTC. Its protein is CASSLEIGEQFF.